Below are 29 T cell receptor beta chains sequenced from a single sample in a study of T cells of healthy individuals. MiXCR, applied by TCRdb to the 5' RACE reads, yields one record per CDR3 protein. This sample has about 41,000 distinct CDR3 sequences; about 4.5% occur once, and the top ten carry over 9%. The receptors originated from a human donor in good health.

The rearrangement joins TRBV20-1 to TRBJ2-3; no firm D call. V shed 0 bases and J shed 2 bases, with 12 bases lying between them. Germline CDR1 DFQATT, CDR2 SNEGSKA (reference sequence). The CDR3 sequence is 15 residues long. DNA for the CDR3: TGCAGTGCTAGAGATCTCCGTCGGCCCACAGATACGCAGTATTTT. Translating it yields CSARDLRRPTDTQYF.

At least ten counts were recorded for this clonotype. The V and J genes are TRBV5-4 and TRBJ1-1; D not certain. CDR3 length: 12 residues. The germline V gene has CDR1 SGHNT and CDR2 YYREEE (reference sequence). V shed 3 bases and J shed 11 bases, with 14 bases lying between them. CDR3 in DNA: TGTGCCAGCAGCTCAGACATGGAGGTGGCTTTCTTT. It encodes CASSSDMEVAFF.

This clonotype was counted between two and nine times. The genes are TRBV11-3 and TRBJ2-5, with 8 nucleotides matching TRBD1. The CDR3 is 14 amino acids. J lost 2 bases, V lost 3 bases, and 2 bases had no gene match. Germline values: CDR1 SGHNT, CDR2 YENEEA. DNA for the CDR3: TGTGCCAGCAGCTTCTGGACAGGGCAAGAGACCCAGTACTTC. Translation gives CASSFWTGQETQYF. Looking up the rest from reference TRBV11-3 and TRBJ2-5 gives the full variable domain: EAGVVQSPRYKIIEKKQPVAFWCNPISGHNTLYWYLQNLGQGPELLIRYENEEAVDDSQLPKDRFSAERLKGVDSTLKIQPAELGDSAVYLCASSFWTGQETQYFGPGTRLLVL.

This clonotype was observed a few times. The J gene is TRBJ2-3, the V gene TRBV6-4; 11 nucleotides line up with TRBD2. CDR1 is MRHNA and CDR2 is SNTAGT in the germline V gene. The CDR3 covers 15 residues. V was pared by 5 bases and J by 2 bases, with 3 bases of the junction left unmatched. The CDR3 DNA reads TGTGCCAGCAGTTTTAGCGGGGGGGCCACAGATACGCAGTATTTT. Translating it yields CASSFSGGATDTQYF.

Ten or more counts support this clonotype. V and J are TRBV12-3 or TRBV12-4 and TRBJ2-1; tentative D call: TRBD2 (7 bases). The CDR3 is 17 amino acids. V dropped 5 bases and J dropped 0 bases, with 17 bases sitting between them. This CDR3 is CASSPTRGATSYNEQFF. In DNA form, the CDR3 reads TGTGCCAGCAGTCCCACTCGGGGGGCGACCTCCTACAATGAGCAGTTCTTC.

This clonotype was observed a handful of times. The chain is built from TRBV5-6 and TRBJ1-4; no reliable D call. Germline lookup yields CDR1 SGHDT and CDR2 YYEEEE. This CDR3 has 13 amino acids. V lost 0 bases to trimming and J lost 7 bases, with 7 bases between them. CDR3 DNA: TGTGCCAGCAGCTTGGCCGTCGGTGAAAAACTGTTTTTT. Its translation is CASSLAVGEKLFF.

This clonotype was found many times. The CDR3 loop is CASSETGATEAFF. In nucleotides, the CDR3 is TGTGCCAGCAGCGAAACAGGTGCCACTGAAGCTTTCTTT. This chain uses TRBV12-3 or TRBV12-4 with TRBJ1-1; D is possibly TRBD1 (5 bases). The length of the CDR3 is 13 residues. The ends were cut back, 6 bases at V and 4 bases at J, with 12 bases in the middle.

In this sample, this clonotype turned up a few times. The gene calls are TRBV7-2 and TRBJ2-7; 12 positions match TRBD2. In germline, CDR1 is SGHTA, CDR2 FQGNSA. V lost 4 bases and J lost 7; bases outside the gene matches: 17. The CDR3 has 18 residues. Here the CDR3 reads CASSSLAPLAGGVQEQYF. The DNA for the CDR3 is TGTGCCAGCAGCTCACTAGCCCCGCTAGCGGGAGGGGTTCAGGAGCAGTACTTC.

This clonotype was seen repeatedly, ten times or more. This chain uses TRBV6-1 with TRBJ2-7; the D gene is possibly TRBD2 (5 bases). Deletions cut 3 bases from V and 7 bases from J, with 16 bases between. From germline, CDR1 is MNHNS and CDR2 SASEGT. There are 14 residues in the CDR3. The CDR3 sequence: CASSERAARSEQYF. The DNA for the CDR3 is TGTGCCAGCAGTGAGCGGGCCGCGAGGAGTGAGCAGTACTTC.

This chain joins TRBV24-1 and TRBJ2-5; tentative D call: TRBD1 (6 bases). This CDR3 contains 13 residues. The V end lost 8 bases, the J end lost 2 bases, and 11 bases lay between the germline ends. The germline V gene encodes CDR1 KGHDR and CDR2 SFDVKD. For the CDR3, the DNA is TGTGCCACCAAGCAAACAGGGCAAGAGACCCAGTACTTC. Amino acid sequence: CATKQTGQETQYF.

In its sample, this clonotype was seen many times. The chain joins TRBV6-2 or TRBV6-3 to TRBJ2-3, with 7 bases aligning to TRBD2. V lost 7 bases and J lost 0; bases outside the gene matches: 4. From germline, CDR1 is MNHEY and CDR2 SVGEGT. The CDR3 consists of 14 residues. CDR3 DNA: TGTGCCAGCACGGGTAGCGGGAGCACAGATACGCAGTATTTT. Translation gives CASTGSGSTDTQYF.

This clonotype was counted at least ten times. This sequence joins TRBV4-1 and TRBJ1-6, with D possibly being TRBD1 (5 bases). CDR3 length: 13 residues. Trimming left V 4 bases short and J 9 bases short, with 10 bases between. CDR1 is MGHRA and CDR2 is YSYEKL in the germline V gene. CDR3 bases: TGCGCCAGCAGCCTAGACAGAACTTCACCCCTCCACTTT. Encoded protein: CASSLDRTSPLHF.

This clonotype has a count of ten or more. The gene calls are TRBV24-1 and TRBJ2-7, with TRBD2 matching 8 bases. J lost 0 bases, V lost 9 bases, and 3 bases had no gene match. In germline, CDR1 is KGHDR, CDR2 SFDVKD. The CDR3 sequence is 13 residues long. CDR3 nucleotide sequence: TGTGCCACCGGGGCGGGGGGCTCCTACGAGCAGTACTTC. This translates into CATGAGGSYEQYF.

This clonotype has ten or more counts. This chain links TRBV13 with TRBJ1-1; 7 nucleotides line up with TRBD1. CDR1 and CDR2 from the germline V gene are PRHDT and FYEKMQ (reference sequence). This CDR3 is built from 14 residues. The V gene end was trimmed by 5 bases and the J gene end by 5 bases; junction bases not matched to a gene: 8. CDR3 bases: TGTGCCAGCAGCGATCAGGGGGGGCGTACTGAAGCTTTCTTT. This sequence encodes CASSDQGGRTEAFF. Using reference TRBV13 and TRBJ1-1 for the parts outside the CDR3, the full variable domain is AAGVIQSPRHLIKEKRETATLKCYPIPRHDTVYWYQQGPGQDPQFLISFYEKMQSDKGSIPDRFSAQQFSDYHSELNMSSLELGDSALYFCASSDQGGRTEAFFGQGTRLTVV.

This clonotype was recorded many times. The gene calls are TRBV20-1 and TRBJ2-1; no clear D gene. Trimming stripped 2 bases from V and 8 bases from J, with 13 bases between. The CDR3 totals 13 residues. Germline V lookup: CDR1 DFQATT, CDR2 SNEGSKA (reference sequence). In DNA form, the CDR3 reads TGCAGTGCTAGACCTAGAGGCGTGGATGAGCAGTTCTTC. Translation: CSARPRGVDEQFF.

This clonotype was recorded many times. The chain links TRBV3-1 to TRBJ2-1; no clear D. Germline V gives CDR1 LGHDT, CDR2 YNNKEL (reference sequence). V was trimmed by 6 bases and J by 6 bases, leaving 15 bases between them. The CDR3 contains 14 residues. In DNA form, the CDR3 reads TGTGCCAGCAGACCCGACCAACAAGCCAATGAGCAGTTCTTC. Encoded protein: CASRPDQQANEQFF.

This clonotype was counted many times. This sequence joins TRBV24-1 and TRBJ1-5; D not resolved. The germline V gene encodes CDR1 KGHDR and CDR2 SFDVKD. The CDR3 is 12 amino acids. Trimming removed 4 bases from V and 7 bases from J, with 7 bases in between. The CDR3 region is CATSDGGQPQHF. The CDR3 DNA is TGTGCCACCAGTGACGGTGGCCAGCCCCAGCATTTT.

This clonotype was seen ten or more times. J is TRBJ2-5 and V is TRBV18; D might be TRBD1 (6 bases). Germline CDR1 is KGHSH and CDR2 is LQKENI. V was shortened by 4 bases and J by 1 base, with 7 bases between the two germline ends. The CDR3 runs 13 residues. The CDR3 loop reads CASSRDTQETQYF. The CDR3 DNA reads TGTGCCAGCTCACGGGACACCCAAGAGACCCAGTACTTC.

This clonotype was seen more than once but under ten times. The chain employs TRBV9 and TRBJ1-1; unclear D gene. Trimming cost V 4 bases and J 6 bases, with 10 bases left between them. This CDR3 is 12 amino acids long. From germline, CDR1 is SGDLS and CDR2 YYNGEE. CDR3 nucleotides: TGTGCCAGCAGCCCCCTTGGGTCTGAAGCTTTCTTT. This translates into CASSPLGSEAFF.

This clonotype was recorded a few times. The V and J genes are TRBV6-6 and TRBJ2-3, with 14 positions matching TRBD2. The ends lost 2 bases at V and 5 bases at J; junction bases unmatched: 3. The germline gives CDR1 MNHNY, CDR2 SVGAGI (reference sequence). The CDR3 sequence is 16 residues long. The CDR3 DNA sequence: TGTGCCAGCAGTTACCAGACTAGCGGGGGGGTAGATACGCAGTATTTT. Residues: CASSYQTSGGVDTQYF.

This clonotype was detected a few times. This chain uses TRBV20-1 with TRBJ2-5; D tentatively fits TRBD1 or TRBD2 (5 bases each). V gave up 1 base and J gave up 5 bases, with 11 bases separating them. The V gene's germline CDR1 is DFQATT and CDR2 SNEGSKA (reference sequence). The CDR3 totals 13 residues. The CDR3 loop reads CSARVGVRETQYF. The CDR3 DNA follows: TGCAGTGCTAGAGTGGGGGTCCGGGAGACCCAGTACTTC.

This clonotype appeared many times. The rearrangement joins TRBV20-1 to TRBJ1-1; D ambiguous. Trimming pared 1 base from V and 0 bases from J, leaving 9 bases between. CDR1 and CDR2 (germline): DFQATT, SNEGSKA (reference sequence). The CDR3 has 14 residues. The CDR3 loop is CSARVPLLNTEAFF. As DNA, the CDR3 is TGCAGTGCTAGAGTTCCTCTCTTGAACACTGAAGCTTTCTTT.

This clonotype was seen many times. The CDR3 reads CASSQDLDGGTEAFF. In DNA, the CDR3 is TGCGCCAGCAGCCAAGATCTAGACGGGGGGACTGAAGCTTTCTTT. The rearrangement joins TRBV4-1 to TRBJ1-1, with D possibly TRBD1 on 5 matching bases. Trimming stripped 0 bases from V and 5 bases from J, with 13 bases between. The germline V gene has CDR1 MGHRA and CDR2 YSYEKL. The CDR3 is 15 amino acids.

This clonotype was counted ten times or more. The V call is TRBV20-1, the J call TRBJ2-2; a weak D match, TRBD2 (5 bases). The CDR3 extends over 13 amino acids. The germline V gene has CDR1 DFQATT and CDR2 SNEGSKA (reference sequence). V lost 2 bases, J lost 6 bases, and 10 bases lay in between. The CDR3 is CSARSGASGELFF. CDR3 in DNA: TGCAGTGCTAGAAGCGGTGCTTCCGGGGAGCTGTTTTTT.

This clonotype was seen a few times. V usage is TRBV18 and J usage is TRBJ1-2, with D possibly being TRBD1 (5 bases). The CDR3 spans 14 residues. The germline V gene encodes CDR1 KGHSH and CDR2 LQKENI. Trimming took 6 bases from V and 2 from J, leaving 13 bases between them. CDR3 amino acids: CASSGTADNYGYTF. The CDR3 DNA sequence: TGTGCCAGCTCCGGGACGGCCGACAACTATGGCTACACCTTC. Complete variable domain (other parts from reference TRBV18 and TRBJ1-2): NAGVMQNPRHLVRRRGQEARLRCSPMKGHSHVYWYRQLPEEGLKFMVYLQKENIIDESGMPKERFSAEFPKEGPSILRIQQVVRGDSAAYFCASSGTADNYGYTFGSGTRLTVV.

This clonotype came up a few times. The chain carries TRBV6-5 and TRBJ2-5; TRBD2 agrees at 11 bases. V shed 4 bases, J shed 7 bases, and the junction held 11 bases outside the gene matches. The CDR3 is made up of 16 amino acids. From germline, CDR1 is MNHEY and CDR2 SVGAGI. The CDR3 nucleotides read TGTGCCAGCAGTTCCACTACTAGCGGGAGTGTCGGGACCCAGTACTTC. It yields the protein CASSSTTSGSVGTQYF.

This clonotype has a handful of counts. The chain is built from TRBV6-2 or TRBV6-3 and TRBJ2-1, with 14 bases matching TRBD2. Germline CDR1 and CDR2: MNHEY and SVGEGT. The V segment lost 6 bases and the J segment 8 bases; nucleotides outside the gene matches: 6. This CDR3 is built from 15 residues. The CDR3 DNA sequence: TGTGCCAGCAGCCAGGGGACTAGCGGGAGCGATGAGCAGTTCTTC. This codes for CASSQGTSGSDEQFF.

This clonotype came up many times. The chain joins TRBV12-5 to TRBJ1-3; D is possibly TRBD1 (5 bases). The CDR3 runs to 18 residues. Trimming removed 7 bases from V and 0 bases from J, with 22 bases in between. Germline CDR1 and CDR2: LGHNT and FRNRAP. In nucleotides, the CDR3 is TGTGCTAGTGCTCTTGGACGGGGGAGCGGCAGCTCTGGAAACACCATATATTTT. Translating gives CASALGRGSGSSGNTIYF.

In this sample, this clonotype turned up many times. V usage is TRBV29-1 and J usage is TRBJ2-1; 8 bases map to TRBD2. Germline V CDR1 and CDR2: SQVTM, ANQGSEA. Germline trimming cut 3 bases from V and 7 bases from J; bases unmatched to any gene: 8. This CDR3 contains 14 residues. CDR3 sequence (DNA): TGCAGCGTTGATATGGCGGGAGGTAGGAATGAGCAGTTCTTC. This gives the protein CSVDMAGGRNEQFF.